The 2 T cell receptor beta chains below all came from one sample that was sequenced in a study of blood T cell repertoires in COVID-19. Data came from immunoSEQ multiplex PCR; TCRdb stores just in-frame clones and leaves some out. The sample lists about 58,000 clones; around 76% were seen once. The specimen was peripheral blood. The receptors here all came from a human donor in a cohort sampled during active COVID-19.

This chain links TRBV5-1 with TRBJ2-7, with 8 bases fitting TRBD1. Germline V CDR1 and CDR2: SGHRS, YFSETQ. The CDR3 runs 15 residues. With 1 base clipped from V and 6 bases from J, the junction kept 9 bases outside the gene matches. The CDR3 DNA reads TGCGCCAGCAGCTTGCAGGGGGCCTTGGCGCGCGAGCAGTACTTC. Protein: CASSLQGALAREQYF.

This clone was counted a few times. J is TRBJ1-2 and V is TRBV19; D not certain. Looked up from germline, CDR1 is LNHDA and CDR2 is SQIVND (reference sequence). V lost 4 bases and J lost 3, with 12 bases in between. This CDR3 spans 14 amino acids. Written as DNA, the CDR3 is TGTGCCAGTAGTAAGGACGGGATCTACTATGGCTACACCTTC. The encoded protein is CASSKDGIYYGYTF.